The clone carrying this T cell receptor (beta chain) has more than one count but fewer than ten. Antigen unknown. Built from TCR beta cDNA, the libraries had unique molecular identifiers in them. From about 1 to 10 million T cells, 500,000 or so cDNA molecules were obtained. TCRdb re-derived calls from the PCR reads in MiXCR, one entry per CDR3 protein. This table has about 540,000 distinct CDR3 sequences, under 40% appearing once. The data stem from a study of post-analysis software for immune sequencing data. Findings and limits, study-wide: When patients were compared with controls, five TRBV segments were more frequent, TRBV5-6, TRBV5-1 and TRBV20-1 among them.

Trimming took off 4 bases at V and 2 bases at J, with 11 bases between the two ends. There are 13 residues in the CDR3. Germline values: CDR1 SQVTM, CDR2 ANQGSEA. This sequence originates from a girl under 18 with multiple sclerosis. V and J are TRBV29-1 and TRBJ1-1; D gene uncertain. Sequences were obtained from blood. The CDR3 coding sequence is TGCAGCGTTGGCGGTAAGGTTAACACTGAAGCTTTCTTT. This codes for CSVGGKVNTEAFF.